The T cell receptor (beta chain) described here comes from a study of T cell responses to AZD1222 COVID-19 vaccine. Study-wide findings and caveats: Two doses of AZD1222 preceded a rise in Spike-specific TCR breadth and depth. Spike was spanned by vaccine-associated CD4 TCRs, with dominance at 160-218 and 743-854.

Here immunoSEQ multiplex PCR was the method, and the copy in TCRdb shows in-frame clones only, minus some. The sample includes 65,000 to 100,000 clones, around 93% of them seen just once. Germline-derived CDR1 and CDR2 are MGHRA and YSYEKL. The CDR3 consists of 14 residues. The ends were cut back, 0 bases at V and 3 bases at J, with 6 bases in the middle. As to this clone: Its target is not known.

Second doses that came at about 4 or about 12 weeks were put together. The starting material was peripheral blood, obtained 28 days after the second AZD1222 dose. This TCR came from an adult who received the AZD1222 COVID-19 vaccine. V and J are TRBV4-1 and TRBJ2-4, with D maybe TRBD2 (5 bases). The CDR3 DNA reads TGCGCCAGCAGCCAAGACGGGAACAAAAACATTCAGTACTTC. Translated: CASSQDGNKNIQYF.